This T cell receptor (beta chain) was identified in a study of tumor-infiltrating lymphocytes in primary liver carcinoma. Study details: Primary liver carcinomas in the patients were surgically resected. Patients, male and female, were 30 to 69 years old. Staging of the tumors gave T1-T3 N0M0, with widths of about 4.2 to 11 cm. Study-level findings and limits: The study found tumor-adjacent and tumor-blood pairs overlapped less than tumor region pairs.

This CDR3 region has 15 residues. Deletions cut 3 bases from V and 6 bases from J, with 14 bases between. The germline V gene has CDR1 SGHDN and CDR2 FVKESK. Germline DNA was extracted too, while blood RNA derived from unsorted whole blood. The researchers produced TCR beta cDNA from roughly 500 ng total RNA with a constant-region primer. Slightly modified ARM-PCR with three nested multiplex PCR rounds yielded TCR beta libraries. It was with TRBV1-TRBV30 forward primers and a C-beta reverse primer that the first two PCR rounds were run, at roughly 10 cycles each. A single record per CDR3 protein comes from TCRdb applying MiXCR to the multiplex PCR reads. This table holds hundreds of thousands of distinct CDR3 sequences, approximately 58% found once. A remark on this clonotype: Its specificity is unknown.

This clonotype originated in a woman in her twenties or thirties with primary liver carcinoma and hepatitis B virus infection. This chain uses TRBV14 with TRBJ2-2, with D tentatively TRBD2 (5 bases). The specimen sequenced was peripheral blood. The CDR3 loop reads CASSHPGVISGELFF. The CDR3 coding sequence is TGTGCCAGCAGCCACCCCGGGGTCATTTCCGGGGAGCTGTTTTTT.